This TCR beta chain was sequenced for a study of CD8 T cells in ankylosing spondylitis. As for this clonotype: The antigen is unknown.

V gave up 1 base and J gave up 4 bases, with 9 bases separating them. The CDR3 has 14 amino acids. Germline V gene data show CDR1 as SGDLS and CDR2 as YYNGEE. General observations from the study: Enrichment of disease-linked clones was reportedly significant in matched ankylosing spondylitis synovial fluid. Earlier studies detected some motif variants in reactive arthritis synovial fluid and blood. Characteristic of ankylosing spondylitis blood, it appeared, was a TCR beta motif comprising about 8 highly homologous variants. CD8+ by phenotype, disease-linked clones were relatively rare in peripheral blood.

TCRdb processed the 5' RACE reads anew with MiXCR; each CDR3 protein has one entry. The sample records roughly 260,000 distinct CDR3 sequences, 15% to 20% being singletons. The TCR sequence derives from a male donor with ankylosing spondylitis or in good health (not recorded which). Sequences were obtained from blood, either unsorted or a sorted T cell fraction (not recorded which). The genes are TRBV9 and TRBJ1-5; tentative D call: TRBD1 (5 bases). As DNA, the CDR3 is TGTGCCAGCAGCGTACGAGGGGAAAATCAGCCCCAGCATTTT. Its protein product is CASSVRGENQPQHF.